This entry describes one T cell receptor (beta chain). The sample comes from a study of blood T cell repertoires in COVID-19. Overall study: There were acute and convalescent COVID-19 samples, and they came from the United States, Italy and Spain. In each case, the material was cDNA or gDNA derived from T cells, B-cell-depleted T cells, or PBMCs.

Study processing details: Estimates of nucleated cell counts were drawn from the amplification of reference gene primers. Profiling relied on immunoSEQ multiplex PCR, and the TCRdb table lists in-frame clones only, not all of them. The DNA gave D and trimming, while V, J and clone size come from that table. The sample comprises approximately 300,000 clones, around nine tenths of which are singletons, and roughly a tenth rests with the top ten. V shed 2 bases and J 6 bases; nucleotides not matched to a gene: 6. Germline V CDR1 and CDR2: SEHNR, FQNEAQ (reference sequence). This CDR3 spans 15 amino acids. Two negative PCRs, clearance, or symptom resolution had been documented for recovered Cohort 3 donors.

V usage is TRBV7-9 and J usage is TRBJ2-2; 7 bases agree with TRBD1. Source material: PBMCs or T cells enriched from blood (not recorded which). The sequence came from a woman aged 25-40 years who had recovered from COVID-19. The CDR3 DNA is TGTGCCAGCAGCTTACTAACAGGGGTTCCCGGGGAGCTGTTTTTT. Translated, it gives CASSLLTGVPGELFF.